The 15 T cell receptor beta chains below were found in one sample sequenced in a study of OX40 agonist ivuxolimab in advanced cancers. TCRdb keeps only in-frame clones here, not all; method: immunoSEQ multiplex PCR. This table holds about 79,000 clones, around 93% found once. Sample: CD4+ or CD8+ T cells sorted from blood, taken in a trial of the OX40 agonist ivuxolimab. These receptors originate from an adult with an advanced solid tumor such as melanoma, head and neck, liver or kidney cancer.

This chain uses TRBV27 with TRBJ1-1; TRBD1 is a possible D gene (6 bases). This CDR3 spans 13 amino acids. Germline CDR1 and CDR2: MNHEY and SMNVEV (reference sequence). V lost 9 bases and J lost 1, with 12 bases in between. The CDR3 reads CASWNRANTEAFF. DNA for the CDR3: TGTGCCAGTTGGAACAGGGCGAACACTGAAGCTTTCTTT.

The CDR3 nucleotides read TGCGCCAGCAGGCCTTCGACTAGCTCTGACAATGAGCAGTTCTTC. It is translated as CASRPSTSSDNEQFF. The chain combines TRBV5-1 with TRBJ2-1, with TRBD2 identical over 7 bases. Per germline, CDR1 SGHRS and CDR2 YFSETQ. The CDR3 extends over 15 amino acids. V was pared by 5 bases and J by 5 bases, with 10 bases of the junction left unmatched.

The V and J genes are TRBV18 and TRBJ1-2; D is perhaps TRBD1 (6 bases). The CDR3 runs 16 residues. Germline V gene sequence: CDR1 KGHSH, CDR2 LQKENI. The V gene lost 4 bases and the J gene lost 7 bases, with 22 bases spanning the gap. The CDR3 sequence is CASSLGSGVQAPGYTF. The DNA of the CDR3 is TGTGCCAGCTCACTAGGGTCAGGGGTTCAGGCGCCTGGCTACACCTTC.

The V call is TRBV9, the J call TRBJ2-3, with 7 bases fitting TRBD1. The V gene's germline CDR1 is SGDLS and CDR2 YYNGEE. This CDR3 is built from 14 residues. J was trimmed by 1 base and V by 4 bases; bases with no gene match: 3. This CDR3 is CASSQGTGTDTQYF. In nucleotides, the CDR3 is TGTGCCAGCAGCCAGGGGACAGGCACAGATACGCAGTATTTT. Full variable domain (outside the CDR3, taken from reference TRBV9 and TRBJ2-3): DSGVTQTPKHLITATGQRVTLRCSPRSGDLSVYWYQQSLDQGLQFLIQYYNGEERAKGNILERFSAQQFPDLHSELNLSSLELGDSALYFCASSQGTGTDTQYFGPGTRLTVL.

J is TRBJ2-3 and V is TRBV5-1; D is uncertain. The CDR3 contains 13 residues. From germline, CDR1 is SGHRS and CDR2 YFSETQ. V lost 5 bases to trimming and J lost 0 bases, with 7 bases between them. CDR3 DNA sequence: TGCGCCAGCAGTACCTCTAGCACAGATACGCAGTATTTT. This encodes CASSTSSTDTQYF.

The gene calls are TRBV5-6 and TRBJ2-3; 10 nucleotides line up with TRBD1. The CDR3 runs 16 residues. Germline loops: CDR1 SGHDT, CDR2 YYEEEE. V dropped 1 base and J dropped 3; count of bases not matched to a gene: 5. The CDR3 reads CASSLQGQGRTDTQYF. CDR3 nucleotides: TGTGCCAGCAGCTTGCAGGGACAGGGGAGGACAGATACGCAGTATTTT.

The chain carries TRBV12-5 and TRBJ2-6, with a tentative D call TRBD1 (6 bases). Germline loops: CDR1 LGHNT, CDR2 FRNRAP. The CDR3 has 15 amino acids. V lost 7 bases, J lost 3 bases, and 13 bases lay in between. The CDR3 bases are TGTGCTAGTGCCCCGGGACAAATTGGGGCCAACGTCCTGACTTTC. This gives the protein CASAPGQIGANVLTF.

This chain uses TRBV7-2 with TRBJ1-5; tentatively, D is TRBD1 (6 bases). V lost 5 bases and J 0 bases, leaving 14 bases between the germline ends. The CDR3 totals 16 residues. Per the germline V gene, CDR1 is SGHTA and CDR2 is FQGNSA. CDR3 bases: TGTGCCAGCAGCCGCCAGCCGGGGGCTAGCAATCAGCCCCAGCATTTT. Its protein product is CASSRQPGASNQPQHF.

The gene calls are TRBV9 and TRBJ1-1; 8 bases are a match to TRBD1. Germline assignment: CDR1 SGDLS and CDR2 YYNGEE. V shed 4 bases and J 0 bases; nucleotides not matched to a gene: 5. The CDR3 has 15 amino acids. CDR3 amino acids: CASSPWTGLNTEAFF. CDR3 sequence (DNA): TGTGCCAGCAGCCCATGGACAGGGCTGAACACTGAAGCTTTCTTT.

The CDR3 DNA reads TGTGCCAGCAGTCCTCGGCGACCTCCAACTAATGAAAAACTGTTTTTT. Its translation is CASSPRRPPTNEKLFF. This chain connects TRBV2 to TRBJ1-4, with D uncertain. This CDR3 comprises 16 residues. The V gene's germline CDR1 is SNHLY and CDR2 FYNNEI. V lost 5 bases to trimming and J lost 0 bases, with 13 bases between them.

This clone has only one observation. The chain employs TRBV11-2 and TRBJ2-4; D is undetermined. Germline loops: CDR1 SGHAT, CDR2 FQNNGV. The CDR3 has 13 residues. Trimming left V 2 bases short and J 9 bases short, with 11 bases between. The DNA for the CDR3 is TGTGCCAGCAGCTTACGAGACAAGGCCATTCAGTACTTC. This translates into CASSLRDKAIQYF.

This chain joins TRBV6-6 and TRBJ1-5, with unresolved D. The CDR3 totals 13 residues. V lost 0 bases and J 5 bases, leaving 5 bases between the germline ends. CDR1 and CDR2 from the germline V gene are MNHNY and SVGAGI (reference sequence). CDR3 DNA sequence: TGTGCCAGCAGTTACTCCGCAGATCAGCCCCAGCATTTT. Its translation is CASSYSADQPQHF.

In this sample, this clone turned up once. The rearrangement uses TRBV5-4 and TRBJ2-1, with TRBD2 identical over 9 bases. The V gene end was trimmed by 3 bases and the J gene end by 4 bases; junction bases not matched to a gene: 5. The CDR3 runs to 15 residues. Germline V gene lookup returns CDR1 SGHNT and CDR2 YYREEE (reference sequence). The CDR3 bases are TGTGCCAGCAGCTCGAGACTAGCGGATTACAATGAGCAGTTCTTC. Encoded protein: CASSSRLADYNEQFF.

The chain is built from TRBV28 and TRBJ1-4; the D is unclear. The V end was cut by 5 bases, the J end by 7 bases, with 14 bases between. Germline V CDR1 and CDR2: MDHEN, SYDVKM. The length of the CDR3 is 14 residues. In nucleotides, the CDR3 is TGTGCCAGCAGTGCCCTTATCAGAAGTGAAAAACTGTTTTTT. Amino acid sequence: CASSALIRSEKLFF.

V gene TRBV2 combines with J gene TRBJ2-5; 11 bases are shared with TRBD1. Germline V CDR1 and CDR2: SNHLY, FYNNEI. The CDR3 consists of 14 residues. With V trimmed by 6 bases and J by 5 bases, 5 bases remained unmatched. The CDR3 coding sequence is TGTGCCAGCAGGGACGGGACAGGGGGTGAGACCCAGTACTTC. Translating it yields CASRDGTGGETQYF.